The 8 T cell receptor beta chains in this list originate from one sample, sequenced in a study of CXCR3-negative and CXCR3-positive naive CD8 T cells. Study-level points and caveats: TRB CDR3s were more hydrophobic in CXCR3-positive than in CXCR3-negative naive cells.

UMI-tagged TRB cDNA libraries were built via 5' RACE. Following a re-call of the 5' RACE reads, TCRdb has one entry per CDR3 protein and lacks DNA. Listed are more than 80,000 distinct CDR3 sequences; approximately 0.82% falls within the top ten. These receptors are not linked to any known antigen. Sequencing used naive CXCR3+ CD8+ T cells from blood. Specified subset: CD45RO-CCR7+CD27+CD95- naive CD8+ T cells expressing CXCR3 (TNR3+). These receptors were taken from a human donor in good health. Some clones in this sample may be carry-over from other donors' samples.

The chain employs TRBV28 and TRBJ2-7. Germline CDR1 reads MDHEN; CDR2 reads SYDVKM. CDR3 size: 13 residues. This CDR3 reads CASSPTELYEQYF.

This chain uses TRBV12-3 or TRBV12-4 with TRBJ2-3; TCRdb reports TRBD1, a call that lacks DNA to check it against. The CDR3 has 15 amino acids. Here the CDR3 reads CASRPGTTDTDTQYF.

The rearrangement links TRBV7-2 to TRBJ2-5; TCRdb reports TRBD2, a call that lacks DNA to check it against. There are 16 residues in the CDR3. Germline V gene data show CDR1 as SGHTA and CDR2 as FQGNSA. Here the CDR3 reads CASTSSGGAYQETQYF.

This chain links TRBV7-9 with TRBJ1-3. CDR3 length: 14 residues. Germline assignment: CDR1 SEHNR and CDR2 FQNEAQ (reference sequence). The CDR3 spells CASSSTGRQNTIYF.

CDR3 residues: CATSRETSGGPEDTQYF. The chain recombines TRBV15 with TRBJ2-3; no DNA is available, so the TRBD2 call from TCRdb remains unchecked. Per germline, CDR1 LNHNV and CDR2 YYDKDF (reference sequence). CDR3 length: 17 amino acids.

The genes are TRBV29-1 and TRBJ2-7; TCRdb selects TRBD2, and the lack of DNA leaves this call unchecked. CDR1 and CDR2 from the germline V gene are SQVTM and ANQGSEA. The CDR3 has 14 residues. CDR3 amino acids: CSVVVAVMTYEQYF.

The J gene is TRBJ1-1, the V gene TRBV28. Germline loops: CDR1 MDHEN, CDR2 SYDVKM. The CDR3 is 14 residues long. The CDR3 loop reads CAITETRMNTEAFF.

V usage is TRBV5-6 and J usage is TRBJ2-5; without DNA, the TCRdb call of TRBD2 cannot be checked. This CDR3 is built from 15 residues. From germline, CDR1 is SGHDT and CDR2 YYEEEE. The CDR3 protein is CASSFGGLSQETQYF.